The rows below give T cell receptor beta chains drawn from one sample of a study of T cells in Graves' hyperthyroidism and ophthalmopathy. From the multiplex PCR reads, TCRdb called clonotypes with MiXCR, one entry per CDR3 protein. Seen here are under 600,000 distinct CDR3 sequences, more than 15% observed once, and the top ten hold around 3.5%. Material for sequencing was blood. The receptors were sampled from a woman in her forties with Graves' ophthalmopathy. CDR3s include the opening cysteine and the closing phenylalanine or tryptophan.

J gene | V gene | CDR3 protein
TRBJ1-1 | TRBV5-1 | CASSLGGQGMTFF
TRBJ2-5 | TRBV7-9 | CASTMGGEETQYF
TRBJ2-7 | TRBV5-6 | CASSLWTSGGSEQYF
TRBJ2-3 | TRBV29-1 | CSGGRGNTDTQYF
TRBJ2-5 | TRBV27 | CASSFSPNQETQYF
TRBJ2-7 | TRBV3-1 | CASSQGPDYEQYF
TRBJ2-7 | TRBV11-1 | CASSSPIGPTYEQYF
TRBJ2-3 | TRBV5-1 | CASGGTGLADTQYF
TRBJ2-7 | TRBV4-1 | CASSQEAVSSYEQYF
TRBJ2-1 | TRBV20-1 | CSASAIQRDYNEQFF
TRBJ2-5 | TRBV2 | CASRGTGAETQYF
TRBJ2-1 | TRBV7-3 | CASSSLGGGTDNEQFF
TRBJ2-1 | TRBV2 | CASLLPAEEQFF
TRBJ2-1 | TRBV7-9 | CASSLLSGLAVNEQFF
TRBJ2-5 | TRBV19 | CASSIGNGRGRVQETQYF
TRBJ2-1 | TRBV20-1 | CSARLNLAGGRNEQFF
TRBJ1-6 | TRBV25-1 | CASSPLVGSPLHF
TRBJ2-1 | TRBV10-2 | CASSEFSGYNEQFF
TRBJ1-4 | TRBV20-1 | CSARVSHEEEPKLFF
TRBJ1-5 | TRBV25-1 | CASSERGDVQPQHF
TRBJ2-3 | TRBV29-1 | CSVPGALRDTQYF
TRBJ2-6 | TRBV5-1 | CASSWVDQHSAANVLTF
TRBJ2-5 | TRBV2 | CASTVLSQTQYF
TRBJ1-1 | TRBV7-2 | CASSSGGWRNTEAFF
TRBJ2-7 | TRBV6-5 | CASSYSSIRTWEQYF
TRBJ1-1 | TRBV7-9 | CASSPLIFGSTEAFF
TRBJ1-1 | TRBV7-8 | CASSAPDRGGMNTEAFF
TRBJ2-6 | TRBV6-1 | CASTEISGANVLTF
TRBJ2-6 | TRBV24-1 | CATSDPRGALGANVLTF
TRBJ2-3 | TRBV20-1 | CSAGAHNSGFTDTQYF
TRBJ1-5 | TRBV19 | CASRATGSNQPQHF
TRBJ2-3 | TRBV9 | CASSGGRQRGPTDTQYF
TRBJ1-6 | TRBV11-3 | CASSFGKDSPLHF
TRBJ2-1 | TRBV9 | CASSVRDGTSGNEQFF
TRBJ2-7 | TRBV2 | CASRLASLYEQYF
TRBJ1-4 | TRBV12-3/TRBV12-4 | CASSFLLEQANEKLFF
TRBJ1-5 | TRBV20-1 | CSARIQPNQPQHF
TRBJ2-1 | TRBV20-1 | CSARSGSSYNEQFF
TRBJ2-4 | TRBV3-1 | CASSQGWGGNIQYF
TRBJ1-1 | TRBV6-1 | CASRKTGATEAFF
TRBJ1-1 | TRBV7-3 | CASGFSANTEAFF
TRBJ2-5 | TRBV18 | CASSPRGESRETQYF
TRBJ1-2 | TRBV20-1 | CSARVSGGYGYTF
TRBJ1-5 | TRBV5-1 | CASSYLSGQPQHF
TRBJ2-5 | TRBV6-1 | CASTPSPGREEAQYF
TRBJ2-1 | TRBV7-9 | CASSPSSWNYEQFF
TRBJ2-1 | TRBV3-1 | CASSRLGGGNEQFF
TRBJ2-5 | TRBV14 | CASSHGLAGAETQYF
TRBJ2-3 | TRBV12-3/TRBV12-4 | CASSSTSTSADTQYF
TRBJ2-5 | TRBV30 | CACIDTDQETQYF
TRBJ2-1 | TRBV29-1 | CSVEHGGFNEQFF
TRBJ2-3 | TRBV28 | CASGGATRSADTQYF
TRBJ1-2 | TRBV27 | CASSTTGGPNYGYTF
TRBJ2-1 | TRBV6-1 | CASSEGAGSYNEQFF
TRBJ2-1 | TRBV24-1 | CATSDFAGGNEQFF
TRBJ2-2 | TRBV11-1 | CASSLRTGRHSLEENTGELFF
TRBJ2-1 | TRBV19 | CASSVRDRGNEQFF
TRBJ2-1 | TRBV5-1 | CASSSTGIEQFF
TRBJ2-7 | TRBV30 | CAWNGKTYEQYF
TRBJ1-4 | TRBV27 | CASRWTGSNEKLFF